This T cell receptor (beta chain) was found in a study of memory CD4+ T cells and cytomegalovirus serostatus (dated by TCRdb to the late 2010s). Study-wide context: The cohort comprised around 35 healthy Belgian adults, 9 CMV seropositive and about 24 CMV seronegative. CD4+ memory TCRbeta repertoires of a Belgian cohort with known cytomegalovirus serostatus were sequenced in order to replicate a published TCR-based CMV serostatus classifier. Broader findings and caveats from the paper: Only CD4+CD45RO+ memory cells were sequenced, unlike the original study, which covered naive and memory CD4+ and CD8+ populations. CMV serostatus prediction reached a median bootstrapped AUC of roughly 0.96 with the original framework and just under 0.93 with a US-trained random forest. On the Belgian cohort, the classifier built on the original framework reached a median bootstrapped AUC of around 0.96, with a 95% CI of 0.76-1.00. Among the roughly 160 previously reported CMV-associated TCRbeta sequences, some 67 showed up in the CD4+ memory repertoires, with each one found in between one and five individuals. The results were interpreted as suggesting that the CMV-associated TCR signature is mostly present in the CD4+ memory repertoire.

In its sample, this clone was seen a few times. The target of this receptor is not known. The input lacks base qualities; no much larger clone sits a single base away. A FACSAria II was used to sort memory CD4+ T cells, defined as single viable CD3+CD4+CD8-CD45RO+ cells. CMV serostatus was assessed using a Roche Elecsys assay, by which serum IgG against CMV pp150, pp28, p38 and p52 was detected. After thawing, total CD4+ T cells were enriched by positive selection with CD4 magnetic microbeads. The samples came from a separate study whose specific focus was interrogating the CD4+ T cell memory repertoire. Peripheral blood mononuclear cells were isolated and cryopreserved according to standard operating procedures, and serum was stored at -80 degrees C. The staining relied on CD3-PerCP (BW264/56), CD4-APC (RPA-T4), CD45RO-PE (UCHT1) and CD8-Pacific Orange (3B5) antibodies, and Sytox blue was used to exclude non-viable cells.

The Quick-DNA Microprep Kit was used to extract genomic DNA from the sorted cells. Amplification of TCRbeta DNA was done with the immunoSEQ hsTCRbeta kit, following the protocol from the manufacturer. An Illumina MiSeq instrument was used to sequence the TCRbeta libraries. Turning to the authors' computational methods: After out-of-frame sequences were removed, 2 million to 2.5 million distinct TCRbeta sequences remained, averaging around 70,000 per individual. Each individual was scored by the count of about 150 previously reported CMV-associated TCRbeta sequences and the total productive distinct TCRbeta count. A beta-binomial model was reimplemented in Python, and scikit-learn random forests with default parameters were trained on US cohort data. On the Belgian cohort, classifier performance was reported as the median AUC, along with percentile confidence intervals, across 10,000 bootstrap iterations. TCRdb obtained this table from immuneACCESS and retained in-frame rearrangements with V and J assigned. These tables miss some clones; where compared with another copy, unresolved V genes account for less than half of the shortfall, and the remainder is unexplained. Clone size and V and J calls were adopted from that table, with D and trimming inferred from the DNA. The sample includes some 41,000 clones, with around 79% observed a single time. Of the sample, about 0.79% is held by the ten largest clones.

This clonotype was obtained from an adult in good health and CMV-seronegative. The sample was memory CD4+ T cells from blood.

The CDR3 protein sequence reads: CASRKTGYNNEQFF. The DNA reads as follows: TGTGCCAGCAGAAAAACAGGGTACAACAATGAGCAGTTCTTC. Recombination joined TRBV27 with TRBJ2-1, and perhaps TRBD1 as D gene, on 6 matching bases. The CDR3 runs 14 residues from the cysteine to the phenylalanine. The retained sequence is limited to the CDR3, 42 bases, with the frame set at the first base. Trimming costs V 6 bases and J 5 bases, and their ends lie 14 bases apart. CDR1 MNHEY and CDR2 SMNVEV were looked up in the germline V gene (reference sequence).